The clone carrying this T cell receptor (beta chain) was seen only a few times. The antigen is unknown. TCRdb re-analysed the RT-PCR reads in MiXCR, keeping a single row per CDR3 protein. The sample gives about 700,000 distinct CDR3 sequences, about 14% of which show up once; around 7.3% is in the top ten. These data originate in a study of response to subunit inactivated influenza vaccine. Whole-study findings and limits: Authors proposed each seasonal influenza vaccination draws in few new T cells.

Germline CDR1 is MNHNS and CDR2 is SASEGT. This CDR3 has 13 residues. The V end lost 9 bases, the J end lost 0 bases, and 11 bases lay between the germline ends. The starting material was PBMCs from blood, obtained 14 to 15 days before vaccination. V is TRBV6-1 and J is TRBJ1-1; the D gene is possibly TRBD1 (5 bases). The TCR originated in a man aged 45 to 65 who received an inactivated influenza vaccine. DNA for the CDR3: TGTGCCAGTACAGGTCGGATGAACACTGAAGCTTTCTTT. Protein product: CASTGRMNTEAFF.